These 31 T cell receptor beta chains were all obtained from the same sample, sequenced in a study of beta chain features in type 1 diabetes. Expressed TCRB transcripts were sequenced after all isolated RNA was converted to cDNA. Clones were read by immunoSEQ multiplex PCR, and TCRdb kept only the in-frame ones, dropping some. The data show roughly 310,000 clones, about 11% seen once. The sequenced sample was naive CD4+ T cells from blood. These receptors all stem from a woman younger than 45 in good health.

This clone was seen a few times. J is TRBJ1-2 and V is TRBV29-1; no firm D call. The ends were cut back, 0 bases at V and 8 bases at J, with 16 bases in the middle. Germline lookup yields CDR1 SQVTM and CDR2 ANQGSEA. This CDR3 has 14 amino acids. As DNA, the CDR3 is TGCAGCGTTGAAGAGTCTCACGGGGATGGCGGCTACACCTTC. Translation: CSVEESHGDGGYTF.

The sample holds a few counts of this clone. The CDR3 region has the DNA TGTGCCAGTAGTATAGGACTAGGAGCGAACACTGAAGCTTTCTTT. Its protein product is CASSIGLGANTEAFF. The V and J genes are TRBV19 and TRBJ1-1; no definite D call. This CDR3 has 15 amino acids. V gave up 1 base and J gave up 1 base, with 10 bases separating them. The germline V gene has CDR1 LNHDA and CDR2 SQIVND (reference sequence).

This chain links TRBV4-2 with TRBJ2-1; 7 bases are a match to TRBD2. Germline loops: CDR1 LGHNA, CDR2 YNFKEQ. The trim removed 1 base at V and 6 bases at J, leaving 9 bases unmatched. This CDR3 is 16 amino acids long. CDR3 coding DNA: TGTGCCAGCAGCCAAGTTGGCGGGAGCATGGGCAATGAGCAGTTCTTC. Protein: CASSQVGGSMGNEQFF.

The V call is TRBV27, the J call TRBJ2-1; 13 nucleotides agree with TRBD2. The CDR3 is 19 residues long. V was clipped by 5 bases and J by 6 bases; unmatched bases: 16. Germline V lookup: CDR1 MNHEY, CDR2 SMNVEV (reference sequence). CDR3 sequence: CASSGGTSGDSSIINEQFF. Here the CDR3 DNA reads TGTGCCAGCAGTGGAGGGACTAGCGGGGATTCGAGTATAATCAATGAGCAGTTCTTC.

The chain is built from TRBV6-4 and TRBJ2-6; D gene unclear. Looked up from germline, CDR1 is MRHNA and CDR2 is SNTAGT. Deletions cut 5 bases from V and 0 bases from J, with 11 bases between. The CDR3 spans 16 residues. CDR3 DNA: TGTGCCAGCAGTCCCGACAATCCCTCTGGGGCCAACGTCCTGACTTTC. Encoded protein: CASSPDNPSGANVLTF.

This clone appeared a few times. The genes are TRBV2 and TRBJ2-3; a possible D gene is TRBD2 (6 bases). The CDR3 extends over 16 amino acids. CDR1 and CDR2 from the germline V gene are SNHLY and FYNNEI. Deletions cut 7 bases from V and 2 bases from J, with 19 bases between. DNA of the CDR3: TGTGCCAGCACCCGGGGGTTTGCGGCAGCCACAGATACGCAGTATTTT. Protein product: CASTRGFAAATDTQYF.

This clone was detected a few times. The chain couples TRBV30 to TRBJ1-4, with 7 bases matching TRBD1. The CDR3 sequence is 14 residues long. With V trimmed by 0 bases and J by 10 bases, 8 bases remained unmatched. In germline, CDR1 is GTSNPN, CDR2 SVGIG (reference sequence). The CDR3 loop is CAWSVNRGGGKLFF. The DNA of the CDR3 is TGTGCCTGGAGTGTGAACAGGGGAGGCGGAAAACTGTTTTTT.

This clone has a handful of counts. V and J are TRBV7-2 and TRBJ2-1; 11 bases are shared with TRBD2. The CDR3 runs to 16 residues. J gave up 1 base and V 3 bases, and 2 bases lay outside the gene matches. Germline-derived CDR1 and CDR2 are SGHTA and FQGNSA. The DNA for the CDR3 is TGTGCCAGCAGCTTCGCTAGCGGGAGGTCCTACAATGAGCAGTTCTTC. This translates into CASSFASGRSYNEQFF.

Worth noting for this clone: The same CDR3 arises from other DNA sequences in this sample as well. The CDR3 loop is CASSAAGGPYNEQFF. CDR3 sequence (DNA): TGTGCCAGCAGCGCAGCGGGAGGGCCCTACAATGAGCAGTTCTTC. V and J are TRBV9 and TRBJ2-1, with 10 bases aligning to TRBD2. CDR1 and CDR2 from the germline V gene are SGDLS and YYNGEE. The CDR3 is 15 amino acids. V lost 3 bases, J lost 2 bases, and 2 bases stayed unmatched. Full variable domain (remainder filled in from reference TRBV9 and TRBJ2-1): DSGVTQTPKHLITATGQRVTLRCSPRSGDLSVYWYQQSLDQGLQFLIQYYNGEERAKGNILERFSAQQFPDLHSELNLSSLELGDSALYFCASSAAGGPYNEQFFGPGTRLTVL.

This clone turned up a few times. This CDR3 is CASSQGQGSNQPQHF. The DNA for the CDR3 is TGTGCCAGCAGCCAAGGACAGGGCAGCAATCAGCCCCAGCATTTT. The chain recombines TRBV7-2 with TRBJ1-5, with 8 bases matching TRBD1. The trim removed 5 bases at V and 1 base at J, leaving 4 bases unmatched. The CDR3 runs to 15 residues. In germline, CDR1 is SGHTA, CDR2 FQGNSA.

The chain carries TRBV28 and TRBJ1-2; D is undetermined. This CDR3 has 12 amino acids. Germline V gives CDR1 MDHEN, CDR2 SYDVKM. Trimming pared 8 bases from V and 3 bases from J, leaving 10 bases between. CDR3 DNA sequence: TGTGCCAGCCGTGAGCGATACTATGGCTACACCTTC. The encoded protein is CASRERYYGYTF.

This clone was observed a handful of times. This chain links TRBV6-5 with TRBJ2-7; D ambiguous. Deletions cut 4 bases from V and 4 bases from J, with 14 bases between. CDR1 and CDR2 from the germline V gene are MNHEY and SVGAGI. This CDR3 is built from 14 residues. This CDR3 reads CASSSSGLPYEQYF. CDR3 bases: TGTGCCAGCAGTTCCTCTGGGCTTCCTTACGAGCAGTACTTC.

This clone has more than one count but fewer than ten. This chain joins TRBV27 and TRBJ2-3; 14 nucleotides match TRBD2. Germline V gives CDR1 MNHEY, CDR2 SMNVEV (reference sequence). CDR3 length: 15 amino acids. V shed 3 bases, J shed 6 bases, and the junction held 2 bases outside the gene matches. The DNA for the CDR3 is TGTGCCAGCAGTTTCCGGACTAGCGGGAGGGATACGCAGTATTTT. This codes for CASSFRTSGRDTQYF.

CDR3 DNA sequence: TGTGCCAGCAGCTTAAGCGGGAGTCGCTCCTACGAGCAGTACTTC. Its protein is CASSLSGSRSYEQYF. The chain recombines TRBV7-2 with TRBJ2-7, with 8 nucleotides matching TRBD2. Unmatched junction bases numbered 3, after V lost 2 bases and J lost 0 bases. The CDR3 has 15 residues. Germline V gene lookup returns CDR1 SGHTA and CDR2 FQGNSA. The full variable domain, rest sourced from reference TRBV7-2 and TRBJ2-7, is GAGVSQSPSNKVTEKGKDVELRCDPISGHTALYWYRQSLGQGLEFLIYFQGNSAPDKSGLPSDRFSAERTGGSVSTLTIQRTQQEDSAVYLCASSLSGSRSYEQYFGPGTRLTVT.

This clone was recorded a few times. The chain has TRBV7-9 and TRBJ1-1; D is perhaps TRBD1 (6 bases). The germline CDR1 and CDR2 sequences are SEHNR and FQNEAQ (reference sequence). The CDR3 totals 14 residues. V was cut by 9 bases and J by 2 bases, with 16 bases left in between. CDR3 region: CARDREGVNTEAFF. In DNA, the CDR3 is TGTGCCAGGGACCGAGAGGGGGTTAACACTGAAGCTTTCTTT.

The chain carries TRBV28 and TRBJ2-5, with D perhaps matching TRBD2 (5 bases). The CDR3 has 16 amino acids. The V end lost 3 bases, the J end lost 1 base, and 15 bases lay between the germline ends. From germline, CDR1 is MDHEN and CDR2 SYDVKM. The CDR3 DNA reads TGTGCCAGCAGTTTCGACTATCTCAACCCCCAAGAGACCCAGTACTTC. Translating gives CASSFDYLNPQETQYF.

In its sample, this clone was seen a few times. The chain uses TRBV9 and TRBJ2-1; 10 nucleotides line up with TRBD2. Germline V CDR1 and CDR2: SGDLS, YYNGEE. V trimming: 4 bases; J trimming: 4 bases; junction bases outside the gene matches: 8. This CDR3 is built from 16 residues. The CDR3 bases are TGTGCCAGCAGCCCCATGGGACTAGCGCGATACAATGAGCAGTTCTTC. It is translated as CASSPMGLARYNEQFF.

This clone was observed a handful of times. This chain connects TRBV9 to TRBJ2-1; 7 nucleotides agree with TRBD2. V shed 0 bases and J 2 bases; nucleotides not matched to a gene: 11. Germline CDR1 reads SGDLS; CDR2 reads YYNGEE. This CDR3 is 18 amino acids long. The CDR3 DNA follows: TGTGCCAGCAGCGTAGGGGCTAGCGGACTACAAACCTACAATGAGCAGTTCTTC. This sequence encodes CASSVGASGLQTYNEQFF.

This chain links TRBV10-3 with TRBJ2-1; TRBD1 matches at 8 bases. This CDR3 has 13 residues. The ends lost 4 bases at V and 8 bases at J; junction bases unmatched: 4. Germline CDR1 ENHRY, CDR2 SYGVKD. This CDR3 reads CAISALQGDEQFF. The CDR3 DNA is TGTGCCATCAGTGCGTTACAGGGGGATGAGCAGTTCTTC.

The chain couples TRBV7-9 to TRBJ2-5; D is unresolved. Trimming cost V 3 bases and J 3 bases, with 8 bases left between them. The germline V gene encodes CDR1 SEHNR and CDR2 FQNEAQ (reference sequence). This CDR3 is 13 amino acids long. CDR3 DNA sequence: TGTGCCAGCAGCTTCAACGAGAAAGAGACCCAGTACTTC. It is translated as CASSFNEKETQYF. The whole variable domain, remainder taken from reference TRBV7-9 and TRBJ2-5, is DTGVSQNPRHKITKRGQNVTFRCDPISEHNRLYWYRQTLGQGPEFLTYFQNEAQLEKSRLLSDRFSAERPKGSFSTLEIQRTEQGDSAMYLCASSFNEKETQYFGPGTRLLVL.

Only a few counts were recorded for this clone. This rearrangement joins TRBV6-5 to TRBJ1-5; the D is unclear. With 8 bases removed from V and 1 base from J, the gap between germline ends came to 6 bases. CDR1 is MNHEY, CDR2 SVGAGI, per germline. The CDR3 consists of 12 residues. The CDR3 loop reads CASRSSNQPQHF. Here the CDR3 DNA reads TGTGCCAGCCGGTCGAGCAATCAGCCCCAGCATTTT.

In DNA, the CDR3 is TGTGCCAGCAGCTCTAGCGGGAGGACAGATACGCAGTATTTT. Translated: CASSSSGRTDTQYF. The rearrangement links TRBV11-2 to TRBJ2-3; 11 bases are shared with TRBD2. The V segment lost 4 bases and the J segment 3 bases; nucleotides outside the gene matches: 0. This CDR3 region has 14 residues. Germline lookup yields CDR1 SGHAT and CDR2 FQNNGV.

J is TRBJ1-1 and V is TRBV5-1, with D possibly matching TRBD1 (6 bases). With 4 bases removed from V and 4 bases from J, the gap between germline ends came to 11 bases. There are 13 residues in the CDR3. Germline CDR1 reads SGHRS; CDR2 reads YFSETQ. CDR3: CASSGAGVTEAFF. The CDR3 DNA sequence: TGCGCCAGCAGCGGGGCAGGGGTCACTGAAGCTTTCTTT.

The chain is built from TRBV5-4 and TRBJ2-1; tentative D call: TRBD1 (5 bases). The CDR3 loop spans 15 amino acids. Deletions cut 0 bases from V and 2 bases from J, with 9 bases between. From germline, CDR1 is SGHNT and CDR2 YYREEE (reference sequence). The CDR3, as DNA: TGTGCCAGCAGCTTGGTGCCAGGGACCTACAATGAGCAGTTCTTC. Its translation is CASSLVPGTYNEQFF.

A word on this clone: Different DNA sequences within this sample yield the same CDR3. The chain combines TRBV30 with TRBJ2-3; weak D call: TRBD2 (6 bases). CDR3 length: 14 residues. V lost 0 bases to trimming and J lost 0 bases, with 7 bases between them. Germline CDR1 and CDR2: GTSNPN and SVGIG (reference sequence). Written as DNA, the CDR3 is TGTGCCTGGAGTGTTGGAGGGAGCACAGATACGCAGTATTTT. This gives the protein CAWSVGGSTDTQYF.

This clone has only a few counts. This chain connects TRBV7-9 to TRBJ2-1; 10 positions match TRBD2. The trim removed 5 bases at V and 7 bases at J, leaving 8 bases unmatched. Germline V lookup: CDR1 SEHNR, CDR2 FQNEAQ (reference sequence). The CDR3 runs to 15 residues. The CDR3 sequence is CASSPPGTSANEQFF. CDR3 DNA sequence: TGTGCCAGCAGCCCCCCCGGGACTAGCGCGAATGAGCAGTTCTTC.

This clone was detected a few times. The rearrangement uses TRBV2 and TRBJ2-5; tentative D call: TRBD1 (7 bases). CDR3 size: 12 residues. CDR1 and CDR2 (germline): SNHLY, FYNNEI. DNA of the CDR3: TGTGCGGAGGGGGCGGAGAGGGAGACCCAGTACTTC. Protein sequence: CAEGAERETQYF.

The J gene is TRBJ2-7, the V gene TRBV18; 11 bases are shared with TRBD2. The CDR3 has 15 amino acids. CDR1 is KGHSH and CDR2 is LQKENI in the germline V gene. V shed 3 bases, J shed 2 bases, and the junction held 3 bases outside the gene matches. Here the CDR3 DNA reads TGTGCCAGCTCACCTTTAGCGGGAGGGACCTACGAGCAGTACTTC. Protein: CASSPLAGGTYEQYF. Full variable domain (missing parts from reference TRBV18 and TRBJ2-7): NAGVMQNPRHLVRRRGQEARLRCSPMKGHSHVYWYRQLPEEGLKFMVYLQKENIIDESGMPKERFSAEFPKEGPSILRIQQVVRGDSAAYFCASSPLAGGTYEQYFGPGTRLTVT.

The chain recombines TRBV9 with TRBJ1-1; D gene ambiguous. The CDR3 sequence is 16 residues long. Germline CDR1 is SGDLS and CDR2 is YYNGEE. V was shortened by 4 bases and J by 1 base, with 17 bases between the two germline ends. DNA for the CDR3: TGTGCCAGCAGCCCCAATGTTAGAGAGCGGAACACTGAAGCTTTCTTT. Amino acids: CASSPNVRERNTEAFF.

The table lists this clone with a few counts. V is TRBV5-5 and J is TRBJ2-5; D not resolved. The germline CDR1 and CDR2 sequences are SGHKS and YYEKEE (reference sequence). CDR3 size: 15 residues. V shed 4 bases and J shed 2 bases, with 15 bases lying between them. The CDR3 DNA is TGTGCCAGCAGCCCAAACGTCCAGGTTCAAGAGACCCAGTACTTC. It is translated as CASSPNVQVQETQYF. Drawing the rest from reference TRBV5-5 and TRBJ2-5, the complete variable domain is DAGVTQSPTHLIKTRGQQVTLRCSPISGHKSVSWYQQVLGQGPQFIFQYYEKEERGRGNFPDRFSARQFPNYSSELNVNALLLGDSALYLCASSPNVQVQETQYFGPGTRLLVL.

This clone was counted between two and nine times. The rearrangement uses TRBV5-6 and TRBJ2-1; 7 nucleotides match TRBD1. The V and J ends lost 4 bases and 4 bases, in that order; junction bases with no gene match: 8. Looked up from germline, CDR1 is SGHDT and CDR2 is YYEEEE. The CDR3 has 15 residues. The CDR3 sequence: CASSLGTAIYNEQFF. Written as DNA, the CDR3 is TGTGCCAGCAGCCTCGGGACAGCTATTTACAATGAGCAGTTCTTC.